This TCR beta chain was documented in a study of control samples from healthy donors and cancer patients (dated by TCRdb to about 2020). With respect to this clone: The antigen it binds to is not known. No clone much larger than this one lies a single base away; base qualities are absent.

The library relied on the immunoSEQ multiplex PCR assay. TCRdb retrieved this table from immuneACCESS and kept in-frame rearrangements only. Not all clones are present; in checked studies, unresolved V genes account for under half, and no reason is known for the remainder. A total of over 75,000 clones appear in this sample, 70% to 90% of them only once. The ten largest clones add up to approximately 20% of the sample. The CDR3 spans 14 residues, from the cysteine through the phenylalanine. The kept DNA is CDR3 alone, 42 bases in frame from the first base. As encoded in the germline V gene, CDR1 is MNHEY while CDR2 is SVGAGI. Trimming at the junction amounts to 6 bases on V and 6 bases on J, and the germline ends lie 14 bases apart.

The material sequenced was blood. The chain links TRBV6-5 with TRBJ2-2, with a weak D call of TRBD1 (5 bases match). This sequence originates from a man under 40 in good health. CDR3 region: CASSNLGASGELFF. The DNA sequence follows: TGTGCCAGCAGCAACTTAGGGGCTTCCGGGGAGCTGTTTTTT.